The 11 T cell receptor beta chains listed next were all sequenced from one sample in a study of CD8+ T cells in alopecia areata. Sequencing relied on a cDNA template that was reverse transcribed from extracted RNA. Sequencing was performed with immunoSEQ multiplex PCR; in TCRdb, only in-frame clones are kept and a portion is missing. The sample shows under 250,000 clones, roughly 50% of them seen only once. What was sequenced was CD8+ T cells sorted from blood. All receptors derive from a human donor in good health.

This clone was recorded only once. This chain uses TRBV7-9 with TRBJ1-1; the D is unclear. The ends were cut back, 0 bases at V and 2 bases at J, with 7 bases in the middle. Germline CDR1 is SEHNR and CDR2 is FQNEAQ (reference sequence). The CDR3 is 14 residues long. Here the CDR3 DNA reads TGTGCCAGCAGCTTAGCAACAGTTAACACTGAAGCTTTCTTT. It encodes CASSLATVNTEAFF. The entire variable domain, with the rest obtained from reference TRBV7-9 and TRBJ1-1, is as follows: DTGVSQNPRHKITKRGQNVTFRCDPISEHNRLYWYRQTLGQGPEFLTYFQNEAQLEKSRLLSDRFSAERPKGSFSTLEIQRTEQGDSAMYLCASSLATVNTEAFFGQGTRLTVV.

J is TRBJ2-1 and V is TRBV27, with 7 bases lining up with TRBD1. Trimming removed 5 bases from V and 6 bases from J; junction bases left unmatched: 7. CDR3 length equals 14 residues. Per the germline V gene, CDR1 is MNHEY and CDR2 is SMNVEV (reference sequence). The CDR3 nucleotides read TGTGCCAGCAGTACGAGGACAGGTGGCAATGAGCAGTTCTTC. This translates into CASSTRTGGNEQFF.

Concerning this clone itself: The sample holds other DNA sequences that translate to the same CDR3. This chain connects TRBV29-1 to TRBJ2-7, with a possible D match to TRBD2 (5 bases). There are 11 residues in the CDR3. Trimming shortened V by 1 base and J by 4 bases, and 5 bases separated the two germline ends. Germline values: CDR1 SQVTM, CDR2 ANQGSEA. The CDR3: CSVEAGYEQYF. DNA of the CDR3: TGCAGCGTTGAAGCGGGGTACGAGCAGTACTTC.

This chain links TRBV29-1 with TRBJ2-2; maybe TRBD2 (5 bases). In germline, CDR1 is SQVTM, CDR2 ANQGSEA. Deletions cut 2 bases from V and 2 bases from J, with 12 bases between. This CDR3 has 15 amino acids. CDR3 protein: CSVELTRGNTGELFF. CDR3 sequence (DNA): TGCAGCGTTGAACTCACTAGAGGAAACACCGGGGAGCTGTTTTTT.

Note on this clone: Other DNA sequences from this sample encode an identical CDR3 as well. This sequence joins TRBV4-1 and TRBJ1-6; D gene unclear. This CDR3 has 11 amino acids. Germline CDR1 is MGHRA and CDR2 is YSYEKL. Between the trimmed V and J ends, which lost 2 bases and 7 bases, there was a span of 0 bases. Here the CDR3 reads CASSQNSPLHF. DNA of the CDR3: TGCGCCAGCAGCCAAAATTCACCCCTCCACTTT.

The chain couples TRBV13 to TRBJ2-7; no definite D call. CDR3 length equals 13 residues. Trimming took 4 bases from V and 6 from J, leaving 13 bases between them. Germline V gives CDR1 PRHDT, CDR2 FYEKMQ (reference sequence). The CDR3 bases are TGTGCCAGCAGCTCCTCAAGGGTCTCCGAGCAGTACTTC. This codes for CASSSSRVSEQYF.

The rearrangement links TRBV9 to TRBJ1-4, with TRBD1 matching over 7 bases. The CDR3 runs 15 residues. The germline CDR1 and CDR2 sequences are SGDLS and YYNGEE. Losses at the gene ends were 3 bases for V and 6 bases for J; bases not matched to a gene: 8. CDR3 sequence: CASSALQGNHEKLFF. The DNA for the CDR3 is TGTGCCAGCAGCGCATTACAGGGGAATCATGAAAAACTGTTTTTT.

This clone was detected only a few times. The chain uses TRBV5-6 and TRBJ1-5; 9 bases are a match to TRBD1. Trimming cost V 2 bases and J 2 bases; bases outside gene matches: 5. Per germline, CDR1 SGHDT and CDR2 YYEEEE. The length of the CDR3 is 16 residues. The CDR3 nucleotides are TGTGCCAGCAGCTTAACAGGGGGCGCGGGCAATCAGCCCCAGCATTTT. Its protein is CASSLTGGAGNQPQHF.

This chain uses TRBV5-6 with TRBJ2-5; 8 nucleotides align to TRBD1. This CDR3 spans 15 amino acids. V lost 2 bases to trimming and J lost 4 bases; unmatched junction nucleotides: 7. Looked up from germline, CDR1 is SGHDT and CDR2 is YYEEEE. DNA for the CDR3: TGTGCCAGCAGCTTCGGACAGGGTGAACGAGAGACCCAGTACTTC. This translates into CASSFGQGERETQYF.

The V call is TRBV27, the J call TRBJ1-2; weak D call: TRBD1 (6 bases). Trimming shortened V by 4 bases and J by 1 base, and 13 bases separated the two germline ends. This CDR3 spans 15 amino acids. Germline loops: CDR1 MNHEY, CDR2 SMNVEV (reference sequence). The CDR3 nucleotides are TGTGCCAGCAGTTCGAACGCGGACAGTAACTATGGCTACACCTTC. It specifies CASSSNADSNYGYTF.

This clone has a count of ten or more. The chain employs TRBV6-6 and TRBJ2-7; 7 nucleotides align to TRBD1. After removal of 8 bases from V and 1 base from J, the junction contained 8 bases not matched to a gene. CDR1 is MNHNY, CDR2 SVGAGI, per germline (reference sequence). CDR3 length equals 14 residues. The CDR3 DNA follows: TGTGCCAGCCGTGGGACAGCCCTTTCCTACGAGCAGTACTTC. Amino acids: CASRGTALSYEQYF.